These T cell receptor beta chains were read from a single sample in a study of post-analysis software for immune sequencing data. TCRdb re-analysed the PCR reads in MiXCR, keeping a single row per CDR3 protein. The sample has about 800,000 distinct CDR3 sequences, 25% to 30% seen once. The sequenced material came from blood. The receptors here all came from a girl between 5 and 17 years old with multiple sclerosis. The CDR3 runs from the conserved cysteine through the conserved F or W. The order of the fields is J gene, clone size, V gene, D gene, CDR3 DNA, CDR3 protein. D genes are given only for firm matches. Clone size is stated in some rows and not others, as once, few, many or a class when expanded.

J: TRBJ2-1; size: many; V: TRBV27; D: NA; DNA: TGTGCCAGCAGTTTTGGAAAGAGCGGTGAGCAGTTCTTC; CDR3: CASSFGKSGEQFF
J: TRBJ1-6; size: few; V: TRBV6-2/TRBV6-3; D: TRBD1; DNA: TGTGCCAGCAGTCAGCGGGACAGATATTCACCCCTCCACTTT; CDR3: CASSQRDRYSPLHF
J: TRBJ2-1; size: NA; V: TRBV12-3/TRBV12-4; D: TRBD2; DNA: TGTGCCAGCGGCCAGACTAGCAGGGATGAGCAGTTCTTC; CDR3: CASGQTSRDEQFF
J: TRBJ2-6; size: NA; V: TRBV5-1; D: TRBD1; DNA: TGCGCCAGCAGCTTGGCCGAGGGGGACAGGCCTTTTCCCGGGGCCAACGTCCTGACTTTC; CDR3: CASSLAEGDRPFPGANVLTF
J: TRBJ1-1; size: NA; V: TRBV25-1; D: NA; DNA: TGTGCCAGGAAAAGGTGGGGACGGAGGAACACTGAAGCTTTCTTT; CDR3: CARKRWGRRNTEAFF
J: TRBJ2-1; size: many; V: TRBV9; D: TRBD2; DNA: TGTGCCAGCAGCGAGAGCGGGAGCTCCTACAATGAGCAGTTCTTC; CDR3: CASSESGSSYNEQFF
J: TRBJ2-1; size: NA; V: TRBV4-3; D: NA; DNA: TGCGCCAGCAGCCAAGGCGTATGGAGGGACTCCTACAATGAGCAGTTCTTC; CDR3: CASSQGVWRDSYNEQFF
J: TRBJ2-2; size: NA; V: TRBV7-2; D: NA; DNA: TGTGCCAGCAGCCCGTCCGTTGTCGGTCCCGGGGAGCTGTTTTTT; CDR3: CASSPSVVGPGELFF
J: TRBJ1-2; size: NA; V: TRBV5-5; D: TRBD1; DNA: TGTGCCAGCAGCTTGTTTCAGGGGGGCAGCGGCTCTGGAGGCTACACCTTC; CDR3: CASSLFQGGSGSGGYTF
J: TRBJ2-7; size: NA; V: TRBV18; D: NA; DNA: TGTGCCAGCTCACCACCGGGTTCTAGCTTGGTTTACGAGCAGTACTTC; CDR3: CASSPPGSSLVYEQYF
J: TRBJ2-7; size: NA; V: TRBV28; D: NA; DNA: TGTGCCAGCAGGTTATGGGCCGTCAACGAGCAGTACTTC; CDR3: CASRLWAVNEQYF
J: TRBJ1-5; size: NA; V: TRBV7-2; D: TRBD1; DNA: TGTGCCAGCAGCCCTGACCTCCGGGACAGGGGCCAGCCCCAGCATTTT; CDR3: CASSPDLRDRGQPQHF
J: TRBJ2-3; size: NA; V: TRBV6-5; D: NA; DNA: TGTGCCAGCAGTTCCCCAACAGGGTCCCGGACAGATACGCAGTATTTT; CDR3: CASSSPTGSRTDTQYF
J: TRBJ2-3; size: NA; V: TRBV24-1; D: NA; DNA: TGTGCCACCAGTGATTGGACTTACACAGATACGCAGTATTTT; CDR3: CATSDWTYTDTQYF
J: TRBJ1-1; size: NA; V: TRBV20-1; D: NA; DNA: TGCAGTGCTAGAGATACGGGTGGGCGATACGACACTGAAGCTTTCTTT; CDR3: CSARDTGGRYDTEAFF
J: TRBJ2-5; size: NA; V: TRBV20-1; D: NA; DNA: TGCAGTGCTAGAGAAGGCAGGGGCCTAGGAGAGACCCAGTACTTC; CDR3: CSAREGRGLGETQYF
J: TRBJ2-3; size: NA; V: TRBV29-1; D: NA; DNA: TGCAGCGCCCTCATGGGAGATACGCAGTATTTT; CDR3: CSALMGDTQYF
J: TRBJ2-7; size: NA; V: TRBV20-1; D: NA; DNA: TGCAGTGCTAGACAAGGCGGGTTTGGCTCCTACGAGCAGTACTTC; CDR3: CSARQGGFGSYEQYF
J: TRBJ1-2; size: NA; V: TRBV10-3; D: NA; DNA: TGTGCCATCAGTGGGCAGTCCCATGGCTACACCTTC; CDR3: CAISGQSHGYTF
J: TRBJ2-3; size: few; V: TRBV19; D: NA; DNA: TGTGCCAGTAGTCGGAGGGCGGCCAGCACAGATACGCAGTATTTT; CDR3: CASSRRAASTDTQYF
J: TRBJ1-2; size: few; V: TRBV4-1; D: NA; DNA: TGCGCCAGCAGCCAGACTGGGGAACCGGGCTACACCTTC; CDR3: CASSQTGEPGYTF
J: TRBJ2-3; size: few; V: TRBV11-2; D: TRBD2; DNA: TGTGCCAGCAGCTTAGAGGGCCTAGCGGGGGGAGATACGCAGTATTTT; CDR3: CASSLEGLAGGDTQYF
J: TRBJ1-5; size: many; V: TRBV12-3/TRBV12-4; D: TRBD1; DNA: TGTGCCAGCAGTTCGACGACAGGGGTGGGCAATCAGCCCCAGCATTTT; CDR3: CASSSTTGVGNQPQHF
J: TRBJ2-7; size: NA; V: TRBV6-5; D: TRBD2; DNA: TGTGCCAGCAGTTACCCAATAGCGGGAACCTCCTACGAGCAGTACTTC; CDR3: CASSYPIAGTSYEQYF
J: TRBJ2-1; size: few; V: TRBV20-1; D: NA; DNA: TGCAGTGCTACGACGACCGAGAGCTCCTACAATGAGCAGTTCTTC; CDR3: CSATTTESSYNEQFF
J: TRBJ2-7; size: NA; V: TRBV5-1; D: NA; DNA: TGCGCCAGCAGCTTTAACGGGGCCTACGAGCAGTACTTC; CDR3: CASSFNGAYEQYF
J: TRBJ2-3; size: NA; V: TRBV14; D: TRBD2; DNA: TGTGCCAGCAGCCAAGATTGGAGCGGGAGATCTGGGCAGTATTTT; CDR3: CASSQDWSGRSGQYF
J: TRBJ2-1; size: NA; V: TRBV19; D: NA; DNA: TGTGCCAGTAGTTACCGTCAGGCCCCCTACAATGAGCAGTTCTTC; CDR3: CASSYRQAPYNEQFF
J: TRBJ2-1; size: few; V: TRBV7-2; D: NA; DNA: TGTGCCAGCAGCTTAAGCCGGGGCCCTCGGGTTGAGCAGTTCTTC; CDR3: CASSLSRGPRVEQFF
J: TRBJ2-1; size: NA; V: TRBV12-3/TRBV12-4; D: NA; DNA: TGTGCCAGCACTAAGGTGGGAGGGCAGTTCTTC; CDR3: CASTKVGGQFF
J: TRBJ2-1; size: NA; V: TRBV9; D: NA; DNA: TGTGCCAGCAGCGTAGCCGAGACTACCTCATCGAATGAGCAGTTCTTC; CDR3: CASSVAETTSSNEQFF
J: TRBJ2-1; size: NA; V: TRBV28; D: TRBD1; DNA: TGTGCCAGCATCCTTGGGGGACAGGGATTCAATGAGCAGTTCTTC; CDR3: CASILGGQGFNEQFF
J: TRBJ2-1; size: NA; V: TRBV6-1; D: NA; DNA: TGTGCCAGCAGTGAGACGGTGAGGGGTTTCCATGAGCAGTTCTTC; CDR3: CASSETVRGFHEQFF
J: TRBJ2-3; size: NA; V: TRBV7-9; D: TRBD1; DNA: TGTGCCAGCAGTCCTACTGGGACAGGGTATACGCAGTATTTT; CDR3: CASSPTGTGYTQYF
J: TRBJ1-1; size: few; V: TRBV9; D: NA; DNA: TGTGCCAGCAGCGTAGACCCGGGGGGGGGTTTTTCTGGCACTGAAGCTTTCTTT; CDR3: CASSVDPGGGFSGTEAFF
J: TRBJ1-2; size: NA; V: TRBV5-1; D: NA; DNA: TGCGCCAGCAGCCCTGGCGGACAAGCCTACACCTTC; CDR3: CASSPGGQAYTF
J: TRBJ2-3; size: NA; V: TRBV12-3/TRBV12-4; D: NA; DNA: TGTGCCAGCACCCCTAGCAGGATCACAGATGCGCAGTATTTT; CDR3: CASTPSRITDAQYF
J: TRBJ2-5; size: few; V: TRBV18; D: NA; DNA: TGTGCCAGCTCACCATCGACCGGGACCCAGTACTTC; CDR3: CASSPSTGTQYF
J: TRBJ2-1; size: few; V: TRBV29-1; D: TRBD2; DNA: TGCAGCGTTGAGCCCCGAGTAGCGGGGCCATACAATGAGCAGTTCTTC; CDR3: CSVEPRVAGPYNEQFF
J: TRBJ1-2; size: NA; V: TRBV20-1; D: NA; DNA: TGCAGTGCTAGAGGCGCAGACCACCTCTATGGCTACACCTTC; CDR3: CSARGADHLYGYTF
J: TRBJ1-2; size: few; V: TRBV4-3; D: NA; DNA: TGCGCCAGCAGCCAAGATTCGCAGGGCTTGTCCTATGGCTACACCTTC; CDR3: CASSQDSQGLSYGYTF
J: TRBJ2-1; size: NA; V: TRBV6-2/TRBV6-3; D: TRBD1; DNA: TGTGCCAGCAGCTTGGGACAGGGAAGCAGCGATGAGCAGTTCTTC; CDR3: CASSLGQGSSDEQFF
J: TRBJ2-1; size: NA; V: TRBV2; D: TRBD2; DNA: TGTGCCAGCAGGACCGGGACTAGCGGGAGTACGAGCTCCTACAATGAGCAGTTCTTC; CDR3: CASRTGTSGSTSSYNEQFF
J: TRBJ2-7; size: few; V: TRBV11-2; D: NA; DNA: TGTGCCAGCAGCCGTGGGGCCGGAGAACCCTACGAGCAGTACTTC; CDR3: CASSRGAGEPYEQYF
J: TRBJ1-6; size: many; V: TRBV12-3/TRBV12-4; D: NA; DNA: TGTGCCAGCAGTTTTTCGGATTCACCCCTCCACTTT; CDR3: CASSFSDSPLHF
J: TRBJ1-1; size: NA; V: TRBV9; D: TRBD1; DNA: TGTGCCAGCAGCTCCGGGACAGGGCCTATTAAAGCTTTCTTT; CDR3: CASSSGTGPIKAFF
J: TRBJ2-1; size: many; V: TRBV7-2; D: NA; DNA: TGTGCCAGCAGCGCCCTTATTACTGCGAATGAGCAGTTCTTC; CDR3: CASSALITANEQFF
J: TRBJ2-2; size: few; V: TRBV5-6; D: NA; DNA: TGTGCCAGCAGCTCGATCTGGGACATGAACACCGGGGAGCTGTTTTTT; CDR3: CASSSIWDMNTGELFF